The next 6 T cell receptor beta chains were all read from a single sample in a study of human thymus T cells. Assay: immunoSEQ multiplex PCR; the TCRdb copy retains only in-frame clones and omits some. Here the sample spans about 46,000 clones, approximately 95% being singletons. The sample comprised blood. All receptors derive from a girl less than two years old with a congenital heart defect but otherwise immunologically healthy.

The chain is built from TRBV6-5 and TRBJ2-7; unclear D gene. This CDR3 spans 11 amino acids. The V end lost 2 bases, the J end lost 5 bases, and 4 bases lay between the germline ends. Germline V gene lookup returns CDR1 MNHEY and CDR2 SVGAGI. CDR3 DNA: TGTGCCAGCAGTTACAGGGACGAGCAGTACTTC. It specifies CASSYRDEQYF.

This clone showed up just once. The J gene is TRBJ1-5, the V gene TRBV28; D is perhaps TRBD1 (5 bases). The germline CDR1 and CDR2 sequences are MDHEN and SYDVKM. This CDR3 has 17 amino acids. V was pared by 5 bases and J by 0 bases, with 17 bases between. CDR3 in amino acids: CASSKRGFRDSNQPQHF. The CDR3 DNA sequence: TGTGCCAGCAGTAAACGGGGGTTTCGAGATAGCAATCAGCCCCAGCATTTT.

CDR3: CASSELTVAGADNEQFF. Here the CDR3 DNA reads TGTGCCAGCAGTGAATTGACGGTGGCGGGAGCGGACAATGAGCAGTTCTTC. The V call is TRBV2, the J call TRBJ2-1; TRBD2 agrees at 7 bases. The germline CDR1 and CDR2 sequences are SNHLY and FYNNEI. J lost 5 bases, V lost 2 bases, and 12 bases had no gene match. CDR3 length: 17 amino acids.

The rearrangement joins TRBV25-1 to TRBJ2-1, with D unclear. The V and J ends lost 3 bases and 5 bases respectively, with 20 bases between them. The CDR3 totals 17 residues. The germline CDR1 and CDR2 sequences are MGHDK and SYGVNS. The CDR3 nucleotides read TGTGCCAGCAGTGATATTCGATCGGATATAAGCCACAATGAGCAGTTCTTC. It encodes CASSDIRSDISHNEQFF.

This clone showed up just once. The chain employs TRBV18 and TRBJ2-6, with TRBD1 identical over 8 bases. The CDR3 covers 17 residues. The V gene end was trimmed by 2 bases and the J gene end by 1 base; junction bases not matched to a gene: 4. Germline lookup yields CDR1 KGHSH and CDR2 LQKENI. The CDR3 sequence is CASSPSGQGSGANVLTF. The CDR3 nucleotides read TGTGCCAGCTCACCAAGTGGACAGGGATCTGGGGCCAACGTCCTGACTTTC.

This clone was counted a few times. The CDR3 sequence: CASSLKGQGHGYTF. The CDR3 nucleotides are TGTGCCAGCAGCTTAAAGGGTCAGGGGCATGGCTACACCTTC. The chain couples TRBV7-2 to TRBJ1-2; possibly TRBD1 for D (6 bases). V was shortened by 2 bases and J by 6 bases, with 13 bases between the two germline ends. Looked up from germline, CDR1 is SGHTA and CDR2 is FQGNSA. This CDR3 region has 14 residues. Supplemented by reference TRBV7-2 and TRBJ1-2, the full variable domain reads GAGVSQSPSNKVTEKGKDVELRCDPISGHTALYWYRQSLGQGLEFLIYFQGNSAPDKSGLPSDRFSAERTGGSVSTLTIQRTQQEDSAVYLCASSLKGQGHGYTFGSGTRLTVV.